This passage covers 18 T cell receptor beta chains from one sample sequenced in a study of T cells after yellow fever vaccination. TCRdb used MiXCR to reprocess the 5' RACE reads, holding one entry per CDR3 protein. The table has about 150,000 distinct CDR3 sequences, just over 6.5% seen once. Specimen: CD4+ T cells sorted from PBMCs, collected 10 days after the yellow fever booster vaccination. The source is a man aged 25 to 45 who received the YFV17D yellow fever vaccine.

This clonotype was detected a few times. The chain is built from TRBV18 and TRBJ2-1, with TRBD2 matching over 11 bases. Per the germline V gene, CDR1 is KGHSH and CDR2 is LQKENI. The V gene end was trimmed by 3 bases and the J gene end by 0 bases; junction bases not matched to a gene: 7. This CDR3 comprises 18 residues. The CDR3 spells CASSPGTSGGSSYNEQFF. The CDR3 DNA reads as TGTGCCAGCTCACCGGGGACTAGCGGAGGGAGCTCCTACAATGAGCAGTTCTTC.

This clonotype has at least ten counts. This chain connects TRBV27 to TRBJ2-5, with TRBD1 identical over 7 bases. CDR3 length: 14 amino acids. Per the germline V gene, CDR1 is MNHEY and CDR2 is SMNVEV (reference sequence). With V trimmed by 5 bases and J by 5 bases, 8 bases remained unmatched. CDR3 amino acids: CASSAQGVWETQYF. CDR3 coding DNA: TGTGCCAGCAGTGCCCAGGGGGTTTGGGAGACCCAGTACTTC.

For this clonotype: This may come from a read error, since a much larger clone is one base off. J is TRBJ2-2 and V is TRBV6-1, with 7 bases that match TRBD2. The CDR3 spans 16 residues. The V segment lost 6 bases and the J segment 5 bases; nucleotides outside the gene matches: 12. Germline V gene data show CDR1 as MNHNS and CDR2 as SASEGT. The CDR3 DNA reads as TGTGCCAGCAGAGTCCGGACTAACGGGGGGACCGGGGAGCTGTTTTTT. This translates into CASRVRTNGGTGELFF.

This clonotype was seen repeatedly, ten times or more. V usage is TRBV6-1 and J usage is TRBJ2-7; 10 bases line up with TRBD2. Germline V CDR1 and CDR2: MNHNS, SASEGT. There are 15 residues in the CDR3. V gave up 5 bases and J gave up 2 bases; unmatched junction bases: 6. The CDR3 DNA follows: TGTGCCAGCAGTACGGGACTAGCGTCAACCTACGAGCAGTACTTC. It specifies CASSTGLASTYEQYF.

This clonotype was recorded a few times. The V and J genes are TRBV24-1 and TRBJ2-3, with 12 bases lining up with TRBD2. V lost 7 bases and J lost 5; bases outside the gene matches: 6. This CDR3 spans 15 amino acids. The germline gives CDR1 KGHDR, CDR2 SFDVKD. The CDR3 here is CATSLLAGGRDTQYF. In nucleotides, the CDR3 is TGTGCCACCAGCCTCCTAGCGGGAGGGCGAGATACGCAGTATTTT.

Many counts were recorded for this clonotype. The chain uses TRBV7-9 and TRBJ2-3, with 8 positions matching TRBD1. Germline V gene lookup returns CDR1 SEHNR and CDR2 FQNEAQ (reference sequence). The CDR3 runs 17 residues. After removal of 3 bases from V and 1 base from J, the junction contained 9 bases not matched to a gene. The CDR3 is CASSLRGPGQGTDTQYF. DNA for the CDR3: TGTGCCAGCAGCTTGAGGGGCCCGGGACAGGGCACAGATACGCAGTATTTT. Variable domain in full (rest from reference TRBV7-9 and TRBJ2-3): DTGVSQNPRHKITKRGQNVTFRCDPISEHNRLYWYRQTLGQGPEFLTYFQNEAQLEKSRLLSDRFSAERPKGSFSTLEIQRTEQGDSAMYLCASSLRGPGQGTDTQYFGPGTRLTVL.

This clonotype was recorded only once. This may be a read error, as it is one base from a much larger clone. The CDR3 protein is CASSERERHSEQFF. CDR3 in DNA: TGTGCCAGCAGTGAGCGGGAGCGACACAGTGAGCAGTTCTTC. The rearrangement joins TRBV12-3 or TRBV12-4 to TRBJ2-1; 8 positions agree with TRBD2. The V and J ends lost 5 bases and 9 bases, in that order; junction bases with no gene match: 9. The CDR3 sequence is 14 residues long.

This clonotype was seen many times. V is TRBV29-1 and J is TRBJ2-3; 10 bases line up with TRBD2. This CDR3 is built from 17 residues. Trimming took 1 base from V and 1 from J; bases not matched to a gene: 8. Germline V CDR1 and CDR2: SQVTM, ANQGSEA. This CDR3 reads CSVEGAGGPFGTDTQYF. Here the CDR3 DNA reads TGCAGCGTTGAAGGAGCGGGAGGGCCGTTCGGCACAGATACGCAGTATTTT.

This clonotype was found many times. The V and J genes are TRBV29-1 and TRBJ2-4, with D unresolved. V lost 5 bases and J 0 bases, leaving 8 bases between the germline ends. This CDR3 has 13 amino acids. Germline CDR1 reads SQVTM; CDR2 reads ANQGSEA. CDR3 in DNA: TGCAGCGTTACTACGCTAGCCAAAAACATTCAGTACTTC. Encoded protein: CSVTTLAKNIQYF. The variable domain in full, completed from reference TRBV29-1 and TRBJ2-4, reads SAVISQKPSRDICQRGTSLTIQCQVDSQVTMMFWYRQQPGQSLTLIATANQGSEATYESGFVIDKFPISRPNLTFSTLTVSNMSPEDSSIYLCSVTTLAKNIQYFGAGTRLSVL.

Concerning this clonotype itself: One end of the junction fails to match germline, which may point to a read error. The rearrangement uses TRBV12-3 or TRBV12-4 and TRBJ1-2; no reliable D call. This CDR3 contains 16 residues. CDR3 region: CASSPTDLRQTYCYTF. In nucleotides, the CDR3 is TGTGCCAGCAGTCCAACCGACTTGCGCCAAACCTATTGCTACACCTTC.

The chain has TRBV5-5 and TRBJ2-3; no firm D call. Trimming removed 7 bases at V and 4 bases at J, with 13 bases between. The CDR3 is made up of 13 amino acids. CDR1 is SGHKS, CDR2 YYEKEE, per germline (reference sequence). Here the CDR3 DNA reads TGTGCCAGCCTGTTGTGTGGTGCAGATACGCAGTATTTT. It is translated as CASLLCGADTQYF.

The chain couples TRBV5-4 to TRBJ2-1; 10 bases fit TRBD2. The germline V gene has CDR1 SGHNT and CDR2 YYREEE (reference sequence). This CDR3 is 16 amino acids long. V gave up 4 bases and J gave up 1 base; unmatched junction bases: 5. DNA of the CDR3: TGTGCCAGCAGCATGGGACTAGCGTCTTCCTACAATGAGCAGTTCTTC. As protein: CASSMGLASSYNEQFF. The full variable domain, its missing parts supplied by reference TRBV5-4 and TRBJ2-1, is ETGVTQSPTHLIKTRGQQVTLRCSSQSGHNTVSWYQQALGQGPQFIFQYYREEENGRGNFPPRFSGLQFPNYSSELNVNALELDDSALYLCASSMGLASSYNEQFFGPGTRLTVL.

This clonotype has at least ten counts. V usage is TRBV11-2 and J usage is TRBJ2-1, with D hard to call. Germline CDR1 is SGHAT and CDR2 is FQNNGV. This CDR3 has 11 amino acids. The V end lost 6 bases, the J end lost 12 bases, and 12 bases lay between the germline ends. CDR3 protein: CASSRTRVQFF. CDR3 DNA: TGTGCCAGCAGTAGGACCCGGGTGCAGTTCTTC.

This clonotype showed up many times. V and J are TRBV12-3 or TRBV12-4 and TRBJ1-5, with 11 bases fitting TRBD1. V shed 6 bases and J 4 bases; nucleotides not matched to a gene: 5. The CDR3 sequence is 15 residues long. The CDR3 is CASSRTGGFNQPQHF. The CDR3 DNA reads as TGTGCCAGCAGCAGGACAGGGGGCTTTAATCAGCCCCAGCATTTT.

This clonotype was seen ten or more times. The chain recombines TRBV3-1 with TRBJ2-1; 8 bases match TRBD2. The CDR3 runs 15 residues. V was clipped by 4 bases and J by 2 bases; unmatched bases: 4. Germline CDR1 and CDR2: LGHDT and YNNKEL (reference sequence). CDR3 protein: CASSRSGATYNEQFF. The CDR3 DNA follows: TGTGCCAGCAGCCGTAGCGGGGCAACCTACAATGAGCAGTTCTTC.

This rearrangement joins TRBV5-6 to TRBJ1-2; no clear D gene. The CDR3 runs to 14 residues. CDR1 and CDR2 from the germline V gene are SGHDT and YYEEEE. V was trimmed by 7 bases and J by 4 bases, leaving 17 bases between them. CDR3 region: CASGTGPLSYGYTF. The DNA of the CDR3 is TGTGCCAGCGGAACCGGGCCGCTATCCTATGGCTACACCTTC.

This clonotype occurred many times. The V gene is TRBV4-3, the J gene TRBJ2-5; D may match TRBD1 or TRBD2 (6 bases each). The length of the CDR3 is 14 residues. Looked up from germline, CDR1 is LGHNA and CDR2 is YSLEER. The V end lost 4 bases, the J end lost 5 bases, and 14 bases lay between the germline ends. The CDR3 reads CASSPGGRGETQYF. The DNA of the CDR3 is TGCGCCAGCAGCCCCGGGGGAAGGGGGGAGACCCAGTACTTC.

There are many counts of this clonotype. The gene calls are TRBV5-6 and TRBJ2-4; D gene uncertain. CDR3 length: 14 amino acids. The germline V gene encodes CDR1 SGHDT and CDR2 YYEEEE. Trimming pared 1 base from V and 6 bases from J, leaving 11 bases between. DNA of the CDR3: TGTGCCAGCAGCTTGTCCCGCCTAGTAAACATTCAGTACTTC. Protein: CASSLSRLVNIQYF.